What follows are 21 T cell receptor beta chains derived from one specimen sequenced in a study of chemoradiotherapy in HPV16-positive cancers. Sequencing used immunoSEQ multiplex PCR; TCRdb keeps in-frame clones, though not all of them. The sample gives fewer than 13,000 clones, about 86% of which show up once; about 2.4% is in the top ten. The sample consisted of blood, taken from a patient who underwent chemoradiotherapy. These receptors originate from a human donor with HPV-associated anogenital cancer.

The DNA of the CDR3 is TGCGCCAGCAGCCACCGAAGACCGGAAAAATTGGTAGATACGCAGTATTTT. Protein sequence: CASSHRRPEKLVDTQYF. This sequence joins TRBV4-1 and TRBJ2-3; D remains ambiguous. The V end was cut by 3 bases, the J end by 5 bases, with 21 bases between. Germline CDR1 reads MGHRA; CDR2 reads YSYEKL. CDR3 size: 17 residues.

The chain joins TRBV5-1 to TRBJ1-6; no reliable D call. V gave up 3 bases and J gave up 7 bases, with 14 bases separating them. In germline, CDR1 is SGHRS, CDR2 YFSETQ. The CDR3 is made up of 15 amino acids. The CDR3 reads CASSSLGNDNSPLHF. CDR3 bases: TGCGCCAGCAGCTCTCTGGGGAACGACAATTCACCCCTCCACTTT.

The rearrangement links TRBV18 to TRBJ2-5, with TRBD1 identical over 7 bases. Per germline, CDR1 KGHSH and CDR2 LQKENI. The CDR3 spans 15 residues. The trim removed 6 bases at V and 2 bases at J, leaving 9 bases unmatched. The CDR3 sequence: CASSGMTGIQETQYF. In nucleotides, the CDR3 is TGTGCCAGCTCCGGAATGACAGGGATACAAGAGACCCAGTACTTC.

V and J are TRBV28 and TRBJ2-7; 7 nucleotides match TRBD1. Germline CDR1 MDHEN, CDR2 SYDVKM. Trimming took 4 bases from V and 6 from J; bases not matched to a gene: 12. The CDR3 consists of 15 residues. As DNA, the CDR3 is TGTGCCAGCAGTTCCTGGACAGGCCTGGTTGGCGAGCAGTACTTC. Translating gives CASSSWTGLVGEQYF.

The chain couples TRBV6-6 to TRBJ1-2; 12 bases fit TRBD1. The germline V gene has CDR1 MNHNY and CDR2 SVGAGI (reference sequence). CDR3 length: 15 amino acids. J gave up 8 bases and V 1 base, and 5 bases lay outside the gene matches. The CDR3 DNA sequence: TGTGCCAGCAGTTACTTGGGACAGGGGGCAAGAGGCTACACCTTC. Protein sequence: CASSYLGQGARGYTF.

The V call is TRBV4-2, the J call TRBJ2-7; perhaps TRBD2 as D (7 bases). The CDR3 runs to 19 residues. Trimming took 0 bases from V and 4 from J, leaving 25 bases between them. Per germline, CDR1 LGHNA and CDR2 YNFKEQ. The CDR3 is CASSQDASQNREGIYEQYF. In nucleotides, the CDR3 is TGTGCCAGCAGCCAAGATGCGAGTCAGAACAGGGAGGGAATATACGAGCAGTACTTC.

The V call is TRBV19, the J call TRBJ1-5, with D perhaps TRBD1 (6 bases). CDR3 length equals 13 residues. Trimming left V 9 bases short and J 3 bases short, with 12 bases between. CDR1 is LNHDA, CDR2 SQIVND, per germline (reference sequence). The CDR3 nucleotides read TGTGCCAGCGGACAGACCCACAATCAGCCCCAGCATTTT. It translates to CASGQTHNQPQHF.

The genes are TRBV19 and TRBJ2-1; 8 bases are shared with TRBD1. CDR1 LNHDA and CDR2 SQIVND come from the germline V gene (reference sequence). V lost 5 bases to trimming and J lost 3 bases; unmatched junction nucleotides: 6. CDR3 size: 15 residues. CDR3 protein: CASSDWTGIYNEQFF. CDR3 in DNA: TGTGCCAGTAGTGACTGGACAGGGATCTACAATGAGCAGTTCTTC. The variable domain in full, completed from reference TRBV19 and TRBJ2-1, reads DGGITQSPKYLFRKEGQNVTLSCEQNLNHDAMYWYRQDPGQGLRLIYYSQIVNDFQKGDIAEGYSVSREKKESFPLTVTSAQKNPTAFYLCASSDWTGIYNEQFFGPGTRLTVL.

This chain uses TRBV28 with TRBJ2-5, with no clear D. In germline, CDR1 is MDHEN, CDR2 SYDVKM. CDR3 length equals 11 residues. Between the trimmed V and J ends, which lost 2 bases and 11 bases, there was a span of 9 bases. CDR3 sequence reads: CASSLSYGQYF. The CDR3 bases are TGTGCCAGCAGTTTAAGCTACGGGCAGTACTTC.

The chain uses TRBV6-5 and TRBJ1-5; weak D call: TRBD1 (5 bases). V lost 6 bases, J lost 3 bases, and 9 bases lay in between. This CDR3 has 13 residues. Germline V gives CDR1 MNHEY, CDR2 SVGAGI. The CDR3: CASRGRLNQPQHF. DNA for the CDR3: TGTGCCAGCAGGGGACGGCTCAATCAGCCCCAGCATTTT.

The CDR3 region is CASSVPRDGDTQYF. The CDR3 DNA is TGCGCCAGCAGCGTACCACGAGATGGAGATACGCAGTATTTT. V usage is TRBV5-1 and J usage is TRBJ2-3; unclear D gene. Germline V gene data show CDR1 as SGHRS and CDR2 as YFSETQ. V was trimmed by 4 bases and J by 5 bases, leaving 14 bases between them. The CDR3 is 14 amino acids.

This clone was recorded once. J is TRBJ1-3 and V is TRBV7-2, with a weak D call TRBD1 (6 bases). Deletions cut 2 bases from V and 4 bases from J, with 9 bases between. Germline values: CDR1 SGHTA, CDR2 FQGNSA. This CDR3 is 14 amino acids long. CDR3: CASSLPGVGNTIYF. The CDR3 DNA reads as TGTGCCAGCAGCTTACCAGGGGTCGGAAACACCATATATTTT.

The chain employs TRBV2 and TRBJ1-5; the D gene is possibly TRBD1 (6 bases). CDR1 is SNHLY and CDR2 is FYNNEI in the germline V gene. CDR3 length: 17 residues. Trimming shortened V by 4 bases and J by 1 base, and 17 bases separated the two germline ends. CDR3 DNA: TGTGCCAGCAGTGGCTTGGGGGGCGCACTGAGCAATCAGCCCCAGCATTTT. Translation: CASSGLGGALSNQPQHF.

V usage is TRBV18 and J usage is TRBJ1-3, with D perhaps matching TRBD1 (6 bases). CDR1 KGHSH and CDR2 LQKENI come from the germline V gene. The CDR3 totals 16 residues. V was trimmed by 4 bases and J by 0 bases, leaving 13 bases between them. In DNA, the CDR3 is TGTGCCAGCTCACGGCCGACAGGAATCTCTGGAAACACCATATATTTT. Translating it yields CASSRPTGISGNTIYF.

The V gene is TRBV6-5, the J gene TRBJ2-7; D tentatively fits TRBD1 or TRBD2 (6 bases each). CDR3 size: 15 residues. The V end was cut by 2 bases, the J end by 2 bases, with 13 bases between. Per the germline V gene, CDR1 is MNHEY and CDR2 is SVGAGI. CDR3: CASSYRMRGAYEQYF. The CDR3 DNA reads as TGTGCCAGCAGTTACCGAATGAGGGGGGCCTACGAGCAGTACTTC.

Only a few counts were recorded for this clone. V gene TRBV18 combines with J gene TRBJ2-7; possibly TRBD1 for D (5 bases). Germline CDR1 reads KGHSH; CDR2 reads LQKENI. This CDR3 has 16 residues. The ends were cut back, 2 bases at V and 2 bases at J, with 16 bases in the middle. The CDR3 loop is CASSPKGAGSAYEQYF. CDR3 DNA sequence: TGTGCCAGCTCACCAAAGGGTGCAGGGTCGGCCTACGAGCAGTACTTC.

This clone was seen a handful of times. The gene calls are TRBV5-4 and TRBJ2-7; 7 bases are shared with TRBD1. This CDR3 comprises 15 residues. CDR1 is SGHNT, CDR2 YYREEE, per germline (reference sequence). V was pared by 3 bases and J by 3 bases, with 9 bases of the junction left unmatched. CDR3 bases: TGTGCCAGCAGCTCAACAGGGGTAGGGGACTACGAGCAGTACTTC. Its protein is CASSSTGVGDYEQYF.

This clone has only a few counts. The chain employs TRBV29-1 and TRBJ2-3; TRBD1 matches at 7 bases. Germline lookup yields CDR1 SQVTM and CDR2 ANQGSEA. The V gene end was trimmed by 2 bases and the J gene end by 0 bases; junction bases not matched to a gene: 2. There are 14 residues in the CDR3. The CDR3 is CSVEKGASTDTQYF. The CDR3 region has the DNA TGCAGCGTTGAAAAGGGGGCTAGCACAGATACGCAGTATTTT.

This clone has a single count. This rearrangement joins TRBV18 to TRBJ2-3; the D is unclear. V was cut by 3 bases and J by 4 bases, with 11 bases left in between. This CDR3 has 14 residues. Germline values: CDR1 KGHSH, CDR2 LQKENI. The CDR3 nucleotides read TGTGCCAGCTCACCGGGCCTAAACCCAGATACGCAGTATTTT. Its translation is CASSPGLNPDTQYF.

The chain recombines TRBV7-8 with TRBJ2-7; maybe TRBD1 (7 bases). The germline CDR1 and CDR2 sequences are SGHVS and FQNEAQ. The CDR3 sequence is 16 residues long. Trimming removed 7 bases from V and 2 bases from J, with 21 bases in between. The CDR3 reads CASNLDRQGLPYEQYF. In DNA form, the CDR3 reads TGTGCCAGCAACCTCGACAGACAGGGACTCCCCTACGAGCAGTACTTC.

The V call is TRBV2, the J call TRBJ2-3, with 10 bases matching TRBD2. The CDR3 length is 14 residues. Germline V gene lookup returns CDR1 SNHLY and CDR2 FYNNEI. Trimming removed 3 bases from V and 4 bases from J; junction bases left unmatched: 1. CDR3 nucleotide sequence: TGTGCCAGCAGTGAGGGACTAGCGTCAGATACGCAGTATTTT. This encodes CASSEGLASDTQYF.